Listed below are T cell receptor beta chains from one sample, sequenced in a study of blood T cell repertoires in COVID-19. Here immunoSEQ multiplex PCR was the method, and the copy in TCRdb shows in-frame clones only, minus some. The data hold over 150,000 clones, with roughly 84% observed a single time. The sequencing input was peripheral blood. These receptors were obtained from a man between 18 and 29 years old with active or convalescent COVID-19. CDR3s include the opening cysteine and the closing phenylalanine or tryptophan. A D gene is named only where the DNA matches it firmly. Not all rows give a size; the values are once, few, many and, for expanded clones, a class.

TRBJ1-5 - - TRBV6-5 TGTGCCAGCAGTACCAGGGGTGAGAGCAATCAGCCCCAGCATTTT CASSTRGESNQPQHF
TRBJ1-6 - TRBD1 TRBV4-3 TGCGCCAGCAGCCAAGATTTTGGGACAGGCCAGACCCTCCACTTT CASSQDFGTGQTLHF
TRBJ2-7 few TRBD2 TRBV6-5 TGTGCCAGCAGTTCCCTAGCGGGAGCTTCCTACGAGCAGTACTTC CASSSLAGASYEQYF
TRBJ2-1 - - TRBV7-8 TGTGCCAGCAGCACGGACCCGAGGGATGAGCAGTTCTTC CASSTDPRDEQFF
TRBJ1-1 - - TRBV7-9 TGTGCCAGCACCCTCAACAGGGTTTATTCCACTGAAGCTTTCTTT CASTLNRVYSTEAFF
TRBJ1-2 - TRBD1 TRBV6-5 TGTGCCAGCAGTTACTCGGCGGGACAGCCCGTCTATGGCTACACCTTC CASSYSAGQPVYGYTF
TRBJ2-1 few TRBD2 TRBV10-3 TGTGCCATCAGTCCCGGACTAGCGGGAAGAGGGGGGGGCTACAATGAGCAGTTCTTC CAISPGLAGRGGGYNEQFF
TRBJ2-3 - TRBD2 TRBV7-8 TGTGCCAGCAGCTCAGGACTAGCGGGGTTTACAGATACGCAGTATTTT CASSSGLAGFTDTQYF
TRBJ1-2 - - TRBV13 TGTGCCAGCAGCTTAGGGTATAACTATGGCTACACCTTC CASSLGYNYGYTF
TRBJ1-5 - TRBD1 TRBV5-8 TGTGCCAGCAGCTGGGGGACAGGGAGAAATCAGCCCCAGCATTTT CASSWGTGRNQPQHF
TRBJ1-6 once TRBD1 TRBV18 TGTGCCAGCTCACCAGTTACAGGGGGCGGGGATTCACCCCTCCACTTT CASSPVTGGGDSPLHF
TRBJ2-1 - TRBD2 TRBV11-2 TGTGCCAGCAGCTTAGTAGCGGGAGTGTATGAGCAGTTCTTC CASSLVAGVYEQFF
TRBJ2-5 - TRBD1 TRBV15 TGTGCCACCAGCAGAGAGGGACAGGGTGAGGGAGAGACCCAGTACTTC CATSREGQGEGETQYF
TRBJ2-7 - TRBD1 TRBV29-1 TGCAGCGTGGATGACAGGGGTTCCTACGAGCAGTACTTC CSVDDRGSYEQYF
TRBJ2-7 - - TRBV7-6 TGTGCCAGCAGCTTAGAGACAACCTACGAGCAGTACTTC CASSLETTYEQYF
TRBJ2-1 - - TRBV3-1/TRBV3-2 TGTGCCAGCAGCCAAGGAGGAGGAGTGACCTCCTACAATGAGCAGTTCTTC CASSQGGGVTSYNEQFF